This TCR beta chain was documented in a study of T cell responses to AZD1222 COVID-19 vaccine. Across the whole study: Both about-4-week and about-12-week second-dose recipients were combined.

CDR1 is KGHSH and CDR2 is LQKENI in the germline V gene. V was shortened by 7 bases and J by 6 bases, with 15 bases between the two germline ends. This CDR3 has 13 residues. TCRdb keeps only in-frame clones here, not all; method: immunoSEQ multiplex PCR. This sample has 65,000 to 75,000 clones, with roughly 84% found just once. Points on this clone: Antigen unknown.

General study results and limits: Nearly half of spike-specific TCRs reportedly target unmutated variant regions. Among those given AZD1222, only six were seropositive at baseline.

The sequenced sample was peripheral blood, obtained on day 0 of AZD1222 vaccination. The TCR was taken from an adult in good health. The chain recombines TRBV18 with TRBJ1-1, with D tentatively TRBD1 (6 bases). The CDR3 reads CASFRPGGPEAFF. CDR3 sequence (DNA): TGTGCCAGCTTTCGCCCTGGGGGGCCTGAAGCTTTCTTT.